What follows are 22 T cell receptor beta chains derived from one specimen sequenced in a study of CD8+CD57+ T cells in acquired aplastic anemia. In patients chosen for sequencing, flow cytometry had shown CD8+CD57+ cell expansion. Both TCR beta VDJ combination and CDR3 sequence profiling were carried out. Genomic DNA was the template for this profiling. TCRdb reprocessed the reads via MiXCR and lists one record per CDR3 protein. This table holds 150,000 to 180,000 distinct CDR3 sequences, less than 60% found once. The sample taken for sequencing was sorted CD4+, CD8+, or CD8+CD57+ T cells (not recorded which) from PBMCs. The receptors were sampled from a human donor with aplastic anemia.

The table lists this clonotype with a count of one. The V call is TRBV7-9, the J call TRBJ1-1; D gene uncertain. Germline V gene lookup returns CDR1 SEHNR and CDR2 FQNEAQ (reference sequence). The V gene lost 2 bases and the J gene lost 0 bases, with 7 bases spanning the gap. This CDR3 region has 14 residues. Here the CDR3 reads CASSLSTMNTEAFF. For the CDR3, the DNA is TGTGCCAGCAGCTTATCGACCATGAACACTGAAGCTTTCTTT.

The chain employs TRBV5-1 and TRBJ1-2, with 7 bases identical to TRBD1. V lost 4 bases, J lost 0 bases, and 6 bases stayed unmatched. This CDR3 is 15 amino acids long. The germline CDR1 and CDR2 sequences are SGHRS and YFSETQ. The chain's CDR3 is CASSPPGQSNYGYTF. DNA of the CDR3: TGCGCCAGCAGCCCGCCGGGACAGTCTAACTATGGCTACACCTTC. Together with reference TRBV5-1 and TRBJ1-2, the CDR3 gives the full variable domain: KAGVTQTPRYLIKTRGQQVTLSCSPISGHRSVSWYQQTPGQGLQFLFEYFSETQRNKGNFPGRFSGRQFSNSRSEMNVSTLELGDSALYLCASSPPGQSNYGYTFGSGTRLTVV.

This clonotype has a handful of counts. This chain joins TRBV19 and TRBJ1-2; 10 bases are a match to TRBD1. Germline assignment: CDR1 LNHDA and CDR2 SQIVND (reference sequence). V shed 4 bases, J shed 4 bases, and the junction held 3 bases outside the gene matches. The CDR3 extends over 14 amino acids. For the CDR3, the DNA is TGTGCCAGTAGTAGACAGGGGGCTTTCTATGGCTACACCTTC. Its protein is CASSRQGAFYGYTF. The complete variable domain, with remaining parts taken from reference TRBV19 and TRBJ1-2, reads DGGITQSPKYLFRKEGQNVTLSCEQNLNHDAMYWYRQDPGQGLRLIYYSQIVNDFQKGDIAEGYSVSREKKESFPLTVTSAQKNPTAFYLCASSRQGAFYGYTFGSGTRLTVV.

The chain couples TRBV20-1 to TRBJ1-2; no clear D. Trimming cost V 1 base and J 3 bases, with 9 bases left between them. Germline values: CDR1 DFQATT, CDR2 SNEGSKA (reference sequence). The CDR3 runs 13 residues. The CDR3 spells CSARGRIHYGYTF. For the CDR3, the DNA is TGCAGTGCTAGAGGCAGGATTCACTATGGCTACACCTTC.

This chain uses TRBV2 with TRBJ1-5, with 8 bases identical to TRBD1. V dropped 6 bases and J dropped 6; count of bases not matched to a gene: 13. This CDR3 spans 16 amino acids. CDR1 and CDR2 from the germline V gene are SNHLY and FYNNEI. The CDR3 sequence: CASSIGQGHTSQPQHF. Written as DNA, the CDR3 is TGTGCCAGCAGCATCGGACAGGGACACACAAGTCAGCCCCAGCATTTT. Filled out from reference TRBV2 and TRBJ1-5, the complete variable domain reads EPEVTQTPSHQVTQMGQEVILRCVPISNHLYFYWYRQILGQKVEFLVSFYNNEISEKSEIFDDQFSVERPDGSNFTLKIRSTKLEDSAMYFCASSIGQGHTSQPQHFGDGTRLSIL.

This clonotype was counted once. CDR3 amino acids: CASSLGQANEQFF. CDR3 nucleotide sequence: TGTGCCAGCAGCTTAGGACAGGCCAACGAGCAGTTCTTC. This rearrangement joins TRBV7-9 to TRBJ2-1; D possibly corresponds to TRBD1 (6 bases). Germline V gives CDR1 SEHNR, CDR2 FQNEAQ (reference sequence). The V and J ends lost 1 base and 10 bases respectively, with 11 bases between them. The CDR3 runs 13 residues. Based on the CDR3 plus reference TRBV7-9 and TRBJ2-1, the full variable domain is DTGVSQNPRHKITKRGQNVTFRCDPISEHNRLYWYRQTLGQGPEFLTYFQNEAQLEKSRLLSDRFSAERPKGSFSTLEIQRTEQGDSAMYLCASSLGQANEQFFGPGTRLTVL.

This clonotype has ten or more counts. The gene calls are TRBV10-2 and TRBJ1-6, with TRBD1 matching 11 bases. The V gene end was trimmed by 8 bases and the J gene end by 7 bases; junction bases not matched to a gene: 7. Germline values: CDR1 WSHSY, CDR2 SAAADI. CDR3 length: 15 amino acids. The CDR3 DNA reads TGCGCCAGCCAGGCCGGGACAGGGGGGAATTCACCCCTCCACTTT. Its translation is CASQAGTGGNSPLHF.

In its sample, this clonotype was seen many times. V gene TRBV19 combines with J gene TRBJ2-1, with TRBD1 identical over 12 bases. CDR3 length: 19 amino acids. CDR1 LNHDA and CDR2 SQIVND come from the germline V gene (reference sequence). V was pared by 6 bases and J by 1 base, with 13 bases of the junction left unmatched. DNA of the CDR3: TGTGCCAGTAGCGATATATGGGGGACAGGGGGCAGGTCCTACAATGAGCAGTTCTTC. It specifies CASSDIWGTGGRSYNEQFF.

The genes are TRBV15 and TRBJ2-1, with a weak D call TRBD1 (5 bases). The germline V gene encodes CDR1 LNHNV and CDR2 YYDKDF (reference sequence). The CDR3 is 15 amino acids. Trimming removed 0 bases from V and 7 bases from J, with 13 bases in between. The CDR3 bases are TGTGCCACCAGCAGAGATTCAGGGCAGACTAATGAGCAGTTCTTC. Protein: CATSRDSGQTNEQFF.

This clonotype came up many times. V is TRBV20-1 and J is TRBJ2-3; the match to TRBD2 covers 9 bases. Trimming cost V 0 bases and J 6 bases; bases outside gene matches: 10. Germline V gives CDR1 DFQATT, CDR2 SNEGSKA (reference sequence). This CDR3 region has 16 residues. For the CDR3, the DNA is TGCAGTGCTAGAGACCAGAGCGGGGGGCAGGTGGATACGCAGTATTTT. This gives the protein CSARDQSGGQVDTQYF.

In regard to this clonotype: Since the CDR3 does not end with the conserved phenylalanine or tryptophan, this likely comes from a read error. This rearrangement joins TRBV20-1 to TRBJ2-1, with a tentative D call TRBD2 (5 bases). Germline V lookup: CDR1 DFQATT, CDR2 SNEGSKA (reference sequence). The CDR3 extends over 18 amino acids. Trimming removed 1 base at V and 4 bases at J, with 23 bases between. The CDR3 is CSARGPREWANLYNEQFS. In DNA form, the CDR3 reads TGCAGTGCTAGAGGCCCACGGGAATGGGCAAACCTGTACAATGAGCAGTTCTCC.

The V call is TRBV6-1, the J call TRBJ1-2, with 7 positions matching TRBD1. The J segment lost 8 bases and the V segment lost 6 bases, leaving 6 bases of the junction unmatched. Germline V CDR1 and CDR2: MNHNS, SASEGT. The CDR3 extends over 12 amino acids. CDR3 region: CASSEQGQGYTF. DNA for the CDR3: TGTGCCAGCAGCGAACAGGGGCAGGGCTACACCTTC.

CDR3 DNA: TGTGCCAGTAGGACAGGGTCGGACACCATATATTTT. As protein: CASRTGSDTIYF. The rearrangement joins TRBV19 to TRBJ1-3; 7 bases map to TRBD1. CDR1 is LNHDA, CDR2 SQIVND, per germline (reference sequence). V lost 6 bases, J lost 8 bases, and 4 bases stayed unmatched. The CDR3 runs to 12 residues.

The rearrangement uses TRBV29-1 and TRBJ2-3; D gene uncertain. The germline gives CDR1 SQVTM, CDR2 ANQGSEA. CDR3 length: 12 residues. Trimming removed 1 base at V and 0 bases at J, with 2 bases between. This chain's CDR3 is CSVEASTDTQYF. CDR3 DNA: TGCAGCGTTGAAGCCAGCACAGATACGCAGTATTTT.

This chain links TRBV20-1 with TRBJ2-7; D ambiguous. CDR1 DFQATT and CDR2 SNEGSKA come from the germline V gene (reference sequence). V dropped 0 bases and J dropped 0 bases, with 12 bases sitting between them. The CDR3 consists of 15 residues. CDR3 DNA: TGCAGTGCTAGAGATCCAGCGAAGAACTCCTACGAGCAGTACTTC. Encoded protein: CSARDPAKNSYEQYF.

This clonotype was recorded many times. The chain combines TRBV19 with TRBJ1-5; no clear D. V lost 4 bases and J lost 2, with 9 bases in between. This CDR3 comprises 14 residues. Germline CDR1 LNHDA, CDR2 SQIVND (reference sequence). The CDR3 here is CASSTDLGNQPQHF. The CDR3 DNA sequence: TGTGCCAGTAGTACAGACTTGGGCAATCAGCCCCAGCATTTT.

J is TRBJ2-7 and V is TRBV20-1; the match to TRBD2 covers 12 bases. CDR1 and CDR2 (germline): DFQATT, SNEGSKA (reference sequence). This CDR3 has 14 amino acids. Unmatched junction bases numbered 7, after V lost 5 bases and J lost 5 bases. CDR3 sequence (DNA): TGCAGTGCTGCGACTAGCGGGAGCTTCCACGAGCAGTACTTC. Its protein is CSAATSGSFHEQYF.

The genes are TRBV7-2 and TRBJ2-2, with 7 bases identical to TRBD1. Germline CDR1 SGHTA, CDR2 FQGNSA. V dropped 5 bases and J dropped 3; count of bases not matched to a gene: 0. The CDR3 extends over 13 amino acids. In DNA, the CDR3 is TGTGCCAGCAGCCAGGGGGACACCGGGGAGCTGTTTTTT. Protein product: CASSQGDTGELFF.

Remarks on this clonotype: A read error may account for a junction end that differs from germline. The rearrangement links TRBV11-1 to TRBJ2-1; TRBD2 matches 7 bases. The germline CDR1 and CDR2 sequences are SGHAT and FQDESV (reference sequence). The CDR3 covers 16 residues. For the CDR3, the DNA is TGTGCCAGCAGCTTAATCGGGGAGGGCTCCTACAATCAGCAGTTCTTC. This gives the protein CASSLIGEGSYNQQFF.

The chain's CDR3 is CATSEGPEQFF. In nucleotides, the CDR3 is TGTGCCACCAGTGAGGGGCCTGAGCAGTTCTTC. The chain recombines TRBV24-1 with TRBJ2-1; TRBD1 is a possible D gene (5 bases). The CDR3 covers 11 residues. Between the trimmed V and J ends, which lost 4 bases and 9 bases, there was a span of 6 bases. Germline CDR1 reads KGHDR; CDR2 reads SFDVKD.

This clonotype has only one observation. This chain links TRBV10-2 with TRBJ2-5; D uncertain. CDR3 length equals 13 residues. Germline CDR1 is WSHSY and CDR2 is SAAADI. V lost 8 bases, J lost 0 bases, and 10 bases lay in between. The CDR3 coding sequence is TGCGCCAGCGGCAGAGTCTACCAAGAGACCCAGTACTTC. Protein product: CASGRVYQETQYF.

This clonotype has more than one count but fewer than ten. The chain links TRBV10-3 to TRBJ1-1, with 8 nucleotides matching TRBD1. CDR3 length: 17 amino acids. From germline, CDR1 is ENHRY and CDR2 SYGVKD. Trimming took 11 bases from V and 2 from J; bases not matched to a gene: 19. The DNA for the CDR3 is TGTGCCCCCGCCAGCAGCCTGAGGACAGGGCGAAACACTGAAGCTTTCTTT. Residues: CAPASSLRTGRNTEAFF.